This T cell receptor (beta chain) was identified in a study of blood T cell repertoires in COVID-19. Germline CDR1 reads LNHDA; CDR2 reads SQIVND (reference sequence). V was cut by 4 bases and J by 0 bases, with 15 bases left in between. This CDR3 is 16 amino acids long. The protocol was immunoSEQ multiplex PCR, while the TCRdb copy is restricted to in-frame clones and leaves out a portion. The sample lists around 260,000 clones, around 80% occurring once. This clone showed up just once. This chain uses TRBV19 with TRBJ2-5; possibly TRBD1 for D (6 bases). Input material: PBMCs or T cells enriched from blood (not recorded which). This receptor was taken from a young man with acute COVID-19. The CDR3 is CASSKETGLYQETQYF. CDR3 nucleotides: TGTGCCAGTAGTAAGGAGACAGGACTGTACCAAGAGACCCAGTACTTC.